The clone carrying this TCR beta chain was picked up a small number of times. TCRdb ran MiXCR on the 5' RACE reads and lists one entry per CDR3 protein. The data show about 120,000 distinct CDR3 sequences, roughly 3.2% seen once. Per germline, CDR1 LGHDT and CDR2 YNNKEL (reference sequence). Trimming stripped 0 bases from V and 0 bases from J, with 8 bases between. This CDR3 spans 15 amino acids. This sample stems from a study of neurological immune-mediated disorders. On the study more broadly: Of the approximately 35 patients who had multiple sclerosis, approximately 31 had the relapsing-remitting form and 3 had the secondary progressive form.

The sequenced sample was PBMCs. The sequence was obtained from a woman aged 30 to 39 with multiple sclerosis. The J gene is TRBJ1-1, the V gene TRBV3-1; maybe TRBD1 (6 bases). This chain's CDR3 is CASSQETGMNTEAFF. Written as DNA, the CDR3 is TGTGCCAGCAGCCAAGAGACAGGTATGAACACTGAAGCTTTCTTT.